Listed below are T cell receptor beta chains from one sample, sequenced in a study of Ad26.COV2.S vaccination and SARS-CoV-2 variants. The repertoire was sequenced with immunoSEQ multiplex PCR; TCRdb's copy has only in-frame clones and lacks some. The sample consists of about 680,000 clones, 80% to 90% of them appearing once. The sample consisted of peripheral blood, taken in a trial of Ad26.COV2.S vaccine versus placebo. The receptors were gathered from a person between 18 and 65 years old who received the Ad26.COV2.S COVID-19 vaccine or a placebo. Both conserved end residues are part of each CDR3. Fields, in order: CDR3 protein, CDR3 DNA, CDR3 length, clone size, V gene, D gene, J gene. A D gene is named only where the DNA matches it firmly. Expanded clones are given a class, and other clones once, few, many or no size at all.

cdr3_aa: CASSLDGTGSGNTIYF
cdr3_nt: TGCGCCAGCAGCTTGGACGGGACAGGGTCCGGAAACACCATATATTTT
cdr3_length: 16
clone_size: .
v_call: TRBV5-1
d_call: TRBD1
j_call: TRBJ1-3

cdr3_aa: CAISESRDQPQHF
cdr3_nt: TGTGCCATCAGTGAGTCCCGGGACCAGCCCCAGCATTTT
cdr3_length: 13
clone_size: .
v_call: TRBV10-3
d_call: .
j_call: TRBJ1-5

cdr3_aa: CASSGTSGSSFTRETQYF
cdr3_nt: TGTGCCAGTAGCGGGACTAGCGGGAGTAGTTTCACAAGGGAGACCCAGTACTTC
cdr3_length: 18
clone_size: .
v_call: TRBV19
d_call: TRBD2
j_call: TRBJ2-5

cdr3_aa: CASSESASGRYYEQYF
cdr3_nt: TGCGCCAGCAGTGAGTCGGCTAGCGGTCGATACTACGAGCAGTACTTC
cdr3_length: 16
clone_size: .
v_call: TRBV10-2
d_call: TRBD2
j_call: TRBJ2-7

cdr3_aa: CASSQAPPSYNEQFF
cdr3_nt: TGTGCCAGCAGCCAGGCCCCTCCTTCCTACAATGAGCAGTTCTTC
cdr3_length: 15
clone_size: .
v_call: TRBV3-1/TRBV3-2
d_call: .
j_call: TRBJ2-1

cdr3_aa: CASSLRVGGVVETQYF
cdr3_nt: TGTGCCAGCAGCTTACGGGTTGGCGGGGTGGTGGAGACCCAGTACTTC
cdr3_length: 16
clone_size: .
v_call: TRBV7-9
d_call: .
j_call: TRBJ2-5

cdr3_aa: CACDSGEKLFF
cdr3_nt: TGTGCCTGTGACAGTGGTGAAAAACTGTTTTTT
cdr3_length: 11
clone_size: once
v_call: TRBV30
d_call: .
j_call: TRBJ1-4

cdr3_aa: CAITPEPGANVLTF
cdr3_nt: TGTGCCATCACCCCTGAACCTGGGGCCAACGTCCTGACTTTC
cdr3_length: 14
clone_size: .
v_call: TRBV10-3
d_call: .
j_call: TRBJ2-6

cdr3_aa: CASSLGLGEGAEAFF
cdr3_nt: TGTGCCAGCAGCTTAGGGCTGGGAGAAGGGGCTGAAGCTTTCTTT
cdr3_length: 15
clone_size: .
v_call: TRBV7-8
d_call: .
j_call: TRBJ1-1

cdr3_aa: CASSIDGEAGELFF
cdr3_nt: TGTGCCAGTAGTATAGACGGGGAGGCCGGGGAGCTGTTTTTT
cdr3_length: 14
clone_size: .
v_call: TRBV19
d_call: .
j_call: TRBJ2-2

cdr3_aa: CASRIRGVGSETQYF
cdr3_nt: TGTGCCAGCAGGATCCGGGGGGTGGGAAGCGAGACCCAGTACTTC
cdr3_length: 15
clone_size: .
v_call: TRBV5-8
d_call: TRBD2
j_call: TRBJ2-5

cdr3_aa: CSASTAGQGYEQYF
cdr3_nt: TGCAGTGCTAGTACGGCCGGGCAGGGCTACGAGCAGTACTTC
cdr3_length: 14
clone_size: .
v_call: TRBV20-1
d_call: .
j_call: TRBJ2-7

cdr3_aa: CASSHPETSSPSSYNEQFF
cdr3_nt: TGTGCCAGCAGCCACCCCGAGACTAGCAGTCCCTCCTCCTACAATGAGCAGTTCTTC
cdr3_length: 19
clone_size: .
v_call: TRBV3-1/TRBV3-2
d_call: TRBD2
j_call: TRBJ2-1

cdr3_aa: CASSQDADRGYTGELFF
cdr3_nt: TGTGCCAGCAGCCAAGATGCGGACAGGGGCTACACCGGGGAGCTGTTTTTT
cdr3_length: 17
clone_size: .
v_call: TRBV3-1/TRBV3-2
d_call: TRBD1
j_call: TRBJ2-2

cdr3_aa: CASSEGGGPADTQYF
cdr3_nt: TGTGCCAGCAGTGAAGGGGGGGGACCGGCGGATACGCAGTATTTT
cdr3_length: 15
clone_size: .
v_call: TRBV6-1
d_call: TRBD2
j_call: TRBJ2-3

cdr3_aa: CASSLGGATGDTQYF
cdr3_nt: TGTGCCAGCAGCTTAGGCGGGGCCACGGGAGATACGCAGTATTTT
cdr3_length: 15
clone_size: once
v_call: TRBV7-3
d_call: .
j_call: TRBJ2-3

cdr3_aa: CASSSGGRRETQYF
cdr3_nt: TGTGCCAGCAGTTCTGGGGGGCGCCGAGAGACCCAGTACTTC
cdr3_length: 14
clone_size: .
v_call: TRBV7-2
d_call: .
j_call: TRBJ2-5

cdr3_aa: CASSPSSYEQYF
cdr3_nt: TGTGCCAGCAGCCCGAGCTCCTACGAGCAGTACTTC
cdr3_length: 12
clone_size: .
v_call: TRBV14
d_call: .
j_call: TRBJ2-7